This is a list of T cell receptor beta chains from one sample in a study of blood T cell repertoires in COVID-19. The protocol was immunoSEQ multiplex PCR, while the TCRdb copy is restricted to in-frame clones and leaves out a portion. The sample lists 200,000 to 300,000 clones, around 90% occurring once. The sequencing input was peripheral blood. These receptors came from a human donor in a cohort sampled during active COVID-19. The CDR3 runs from the conserved cysteine through the conserved F or W. Fields, in order: clone size, D gene, V gene, J gene, CDR3 length, CDR3 DNA, CDR3 protein. The D gene is left open where the match is weak. The listing skips clone size in some rows; elsewhere it reads once, few, many or a size class.

abundance: .
d_gene: .
v_gene: TRBV29-1
j_gene: TRBJ1-5
len: 13
CDR3nt: TGCAGCGTTGGTTTTGGGGGCGGGCAGCCCCAGCATTTT
CDR3aa: CSVGFGGGQPQHF

abundance: once
d_gene: .
v_gene: TRBV5-4
j_gene: TRBJ1-1
len: 12
CDR3nt: TGTGCCACCCGAGAGATGAACACTGAAGCTTTCTTT
CDR3aa: CATREMNTEAFF

abundance: few
d_gene: TRBD1
v_gene: TRBV4-1
j_gene: TRBJ1-3
len: 17
CDR3nt: TGCGCCAGCAGCCAAAGGACAGGGTTAAGCTCTGGAAACACCATATATTTT
CDR3aa: CASSQRTGLSSGNTIYF

abundance: .
d_gene: TRBD1
v_gene: TRBV18
j_gene: TRBJ2-1
len: 16
CDR3nt: TGTGCCAGCTCACTGGGACAGGTCTGGACAGTGAATGAGCAGTTCTTC
CDR3aa: CASSLGQVWTVNEQFF

abundance: .
d_gene: TRBD1
v_gene: TRBV5-1
j_gene: TRBJ1-6
len: 17
CDR3nt: TGCGCCAGCAGCTGGGACAGGGGGGAGGCTATGAATTCACCCCTCCACTTT
CDR3aa: CASSWDRGEAMNSPLHF

abundance: .
d_gene: TRBD2
v_gene: TRBV7-2
j_gene: TRBJ2-7
len: 15
CDR3nt: TGTGCCAGCAGCTCATTGGGACTAGCGGAGCAGGCGCAGTACTTC
CDR3aa: CASSSLGLAEQAQYF

abundance: once
d_gene: TRBD1
v_gene: TRBV5-4
j_gene: TRBJ1-6
len: 15
CDR3nt: TGTGCCAGCAGCCCCCTGACAGGGGACAATTCACCCCTCCACTTT
CDR3aa: CASSPLTGDNSPLHF

abundance: .
d_gene: .
v_gene: TRBV5-1
j_gene: TRBJ1-6
len: 16
CDR3nt: TGCGCCAGCAGCTTGGCCGTGGGGGGAGGGAATTCACCCCTCCACTTT
CDR3aa: CASSLAVGGGNSPLHF

abundance: few
d_gene: TRBD1
v_gene: TRBV6-4
j_gene: TRBJ1-2
len: 14
CDR3nt: TGTGCCAGCAGTGACTCCTTGACAGGGGATGGCTACACCTTC
CDR3aa: CASSDSLTGDGYTF

abundance: .
d_gene: .
v_gene: TRBV7-2
j_gene: TRBJ1-5
len: 13
CDR3nt: TGTGCCAGCAGCCCAGGGGTCTCTCAGCCCCAGCATTTT
CDR3aa: CASSPGVSQPQHF